One and the same sample provided the 9 T cell receptor beta chains below, sequenced in a study of T cells in Graves' hyperthyroidism and ophthalmopathy. Amplification of TCR beta CDR3 regions used RNA as the template. First-round RT-PCR with HTBI primers amplified the TCR CDR3 region. Using its own MiXCR run on the multiplex PCR reads, TCRdb lists one record per CDR3 protein. The sample shows some 490,000 distinct CDR3 sequences, less than 25% of them seen only once. The sequenced material came from blood. These TCRs come from a woman in her seventies with Graves' ophthalmopathy.

This clonotype was observed many times. The chain links TRBV11-3 to TRBJ1-1; TRBD1 aligns across 7 bases. In germline, CDR1 is SGHNT, CDR2 YENEEA. CDR3 length: 13 residues. The V and J ends lost 5 bases and 6 bases, in that order; junction bases with no gene match: 6. The CDR3: CASSPRQGAEAFF. The CDR3 DNA reads TGTGCCAGCAGCCCTAGACAGGGCGCTGAAGCTTTCTTT.

This clonotype was observed at least ten times. The chain couples TRBV12-3 or TRBV12-4 to TRBJ1-6; D is undetermined. The ends were cut back, 4 bases at V and 9 bases at J, with 13 bases in the middle. This CDR3 has 14 amino acids. CDR3 loop: CASSSGTQGSPLHF. CDR3 sequence (DNA): TGTGCCAGCAGTTCCGGAACCCAAGGTTCACCCCTCCACTTT.

This clonotype was detected ten times or more. The rearrangement uses TRBV12-3 or TRBV12-4 and TRBJ2-7; 7 bases agree with TRBD1. Germline trimming cut 2 bases from V and 3 bases from J; bases unmatched to any gene: 4. The CDR3 extends over 14 amino acids. In DNA form, the CDR3 reads TGTGCCAGCAGTTTACCGGGACAGTTCTACGAGCAGTACTTC. It translates to CASSLPGQFYEQYF.

This clonotype has more than one count but fewer than ten. The chain carries TRBV2 and TRBJ1-4; D not resolved. V shed 2 bases and J shed 0 bases, with 10 bases lying between them. Germline V gives CDR1 SNHLY, CDR2 FYNNEI. The CDR3 has 16 amino acids. CDR3 in DNA: TGTGCCAGCAGTGAATTATTGGGTGCAACTAATGAAAAACTGTTTTTT. It is translated as CASSELLGATNEKLFF.

This clonotype was found a few times. This chain uses TRBV7-9 with TRBJ2-5; 7 bases map to TRBD1. The germline V gene has CDR1 SEHNR and CDR2 FQNEAQ (reference sequence). J lost 2 bases, V lost 4 bases, and 7 bases had no gene match. CDR3 size: 15 residues. CDR3 sequence reads: CASSYGTAEQETQYF. The CDR3 DNA follows: TGTGCCAGCAGCTACGGGACAGCGGAACAAGAGACCCAGTACTTC.

The chain employs TRBV30 and TRBJ1-3; D is unresolved. V was trimmed by 2 bases and J by 0 bases, leaving 8 bases between them. The germline V gene encodes CDR1 GTSNPN and CDR2 SVGIG (reference sequence). The CDR3 sequence is 14 residues long. The CDR3 reads CAWSRRSSGNTIYF. DNA for the CDR3: TGTGCCTGGAGTCGACGGAGCTCTGGAAACACCATATATTTT.

On this clonotype: This may be a read error: a much more frequent sequence differs by one nucleotide. The genes are TRBV7-8 and TRBJ1-6; D is ambiguous. This CDR3 comprises 15 residues. CDR1 is SGHVS and CDR2 is FQNEAQ in the germline V gene. Trimming took 0 bases from V and 10 from J, leaving 13 bases between them. This CDR3 reads CASSLAREAQSPLHF. For the CDR3, the DNA is TGTGCCAGCAGCTTAGCGCGGGAGGCGCAATCACCCCTCCACTTT.

The rearrangement links TRBV10-3 to TRBJ2-1; TRBD2 agrees at 9 bases. Germline values: CDR1 ENHRY, CDR2 SYGVKD. V lost 5 bases to trimming and J lost 11 bases; unmatched junction nucleotides: 16. The CDR3 sequence is 16 residues long. CDR3 protein: CAISPLSGSGGNKQFF. In DNA, the CDR3 is TGTGCCATCAGTCCCCTTAGCGGGAGTGGGGGGAATAAGCAGTTCTTC.

The chain carries TRBV7-2 and TRBJ2-2; 11 nucleotides agree with TRBD1. Per the germline V gene, CDR1 is SGHTA and CDR2 is FQGNSA. The CDR3 sequence is 15 residues long. Unmatched junction bases numbered 5, after V lost 6 bases and J lost 5 bases. The CDR3: CASRYGTGGTGELFF. In DNA form, the CDR3 reads TGTGCCAGCAGATATGGGACAGGGGGAACCGGGGAGCTGTTTTTT.